The entry that follows covers one TCR beta chain sequence. No antigen is known for it. Clones were sequenced by immunoSEQ multiplex PCR, and TCRdb holds only the in-frame ones, with some missing. The sample contains 37,000 or so clones, about 86% of which appear only once. Relapse after autologous stem cell transplantation occurred in every patient, and brentuximab vedotin exposure varied. The sample originates from a study of PD-1 blockade in classical Hodgkin lymphoma. Points from the study as a whole: The causes of the repertoire differences, possibly disease activity or prior therapy, remain undefined.

Trimming cost V 5 bases and J 1 base, with 17 bases left between them. CDR3 length equals 17 residues. The germline gives CDR1 ENHRY, CDR2 SYGVKD. The V call is TRBV10-3, the J call TRBJ2-2; D may be TRBD1 or TRBD2 (5 bases each). Sequencing was performed on peripheral blood mononuclear cells (PBMCs), taken before the second cycle of nivolumab. This sequence was found in a human donor with classical Hodgkin lymphoma. The CDR3 reads CAISRRTPTRNTGELFF. The CDR3 nucleotides are TGTGCCATCAGTCGGAGGACACCAACCCGGAACACCGGGGAGCTGTTTTTT.